The 2 T cell receptor beta chains listed next were all sequenced from one sample in a study of T cell responses to AZD1222 COVID-19 vaccine. Clones were sequenced by immunoSEQ multiplex PCR, and TCRdb holds only the in-frame ones, with some missing. Counted here are over 100,000 clones, 90% occurring once; the ten biggest clones make up less than 9%. The starting material was peripheral blood, obtained on day 0 of AZD1222 vaccination. Every receptor here comes from an adult in good health.

The J gene is TRBJ2-2, the V gene TRBV3-1 (or the pseudogene TRBV3-2); unclear D gene. The CDR3 has 15 residues. Germline V gives CDR1 LGHDT, CDR2 YNNKEL (reference sequence). Trimming removed 2 bases at V and 0 bases at J, with 7 bases between. CDR3 residues: CASSQWNANTGELFF. Written as DNA, the CDR3 is TGTGCCAGCAGCCAATGGAATGCGAACACCGGGGAGCTGTTTTTT.

The sample holds one count of this clone. V is TRBV10-3 and J is TRBJ2-3; D unclear. V lost 8 bases and J 5 bases, leaving 8 bases between the germline ends. Per the germline V gene, CDR1 is ENHRY and CDR2 is SYGVKD. The CDR3 extends over 11 amino acids. The CDR3 sequence: CAIGYQDTQYF. The CDR3 nucleotides are TGTGCCATCGGCTATCAAGATACGCAGTATTTT.